This T cell receptor (beta chain) originates from a study of T cell responses to AZD1222 COVID-19 vaccine. The germline V gene has CDR1 MNHEY and CDR2 SVGAGI. J lost 5 bases, V lost 9 bases, and 9 bases had no gene match. This CDR3 contains 14 residues. Only in-frame clones appear in the TCRdb table, and some are missing; sequencing was by immunoSEQ multiplex PCR. The profile shows 150,000 to 180,000 clones, about 88% of them singletons. This clone turned up a few times. The gene calls are TRBV6-5 and TRBJ2-3, with 9 nucleotides matching TRBD1. The sample here was peripheral blood, taken on day 0 of AZD1222 vaccination. The TCR comes from an adult in good health. CDR3 DNA: TGTGCCAGTTACGAACAGGGGGCGGGAGATACGCAGTATTTT. Encoded protein: CASYEQGAGDTQYF.